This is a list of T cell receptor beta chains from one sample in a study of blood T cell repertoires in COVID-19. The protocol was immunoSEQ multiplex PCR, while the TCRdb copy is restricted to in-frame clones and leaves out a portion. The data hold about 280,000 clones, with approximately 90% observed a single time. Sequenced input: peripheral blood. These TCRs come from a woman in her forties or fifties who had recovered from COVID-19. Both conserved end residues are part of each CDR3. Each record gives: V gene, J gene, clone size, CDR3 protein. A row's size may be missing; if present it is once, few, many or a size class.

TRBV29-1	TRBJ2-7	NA	CSVEMGVADEQYF
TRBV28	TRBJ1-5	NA	CASSLGDSNQPQHF
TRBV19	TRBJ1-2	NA	CASSITGGGDYGYTF
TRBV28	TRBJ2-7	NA	CASSPPDYEVYF
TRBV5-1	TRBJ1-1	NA	CASSLARETEAFF
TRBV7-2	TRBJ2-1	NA	CASSFGPGDRQFF
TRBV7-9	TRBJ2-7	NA	CASSLVLSYEQYF
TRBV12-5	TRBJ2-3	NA	CASGLGGLAVTDTQYF
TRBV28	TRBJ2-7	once	CASSLPARQSLKYF
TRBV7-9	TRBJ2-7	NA	CASSSYGGGKDEQYF
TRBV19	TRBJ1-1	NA	CASSNPGQGYTEAFF
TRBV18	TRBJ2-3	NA	CASSPAGTSAGLGDTQYF
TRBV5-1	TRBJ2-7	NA	CASSGTVIYEQYF
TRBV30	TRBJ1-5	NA	CAWSELSNQPQHF
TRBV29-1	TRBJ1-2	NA	CSARVVLYGYTF
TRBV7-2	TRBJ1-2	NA	CASSSMIGGLINYGYTF
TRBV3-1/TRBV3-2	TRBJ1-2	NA	CASSPTRGIGYGYTF
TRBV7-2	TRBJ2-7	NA	CASSIGTDYEQYF
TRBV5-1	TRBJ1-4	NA	CASSLLEGQGDEKLFF
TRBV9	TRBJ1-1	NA	CASSVGRVNTEAFF
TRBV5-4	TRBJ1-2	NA	CASRGTGGSFGYTF
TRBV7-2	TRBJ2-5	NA	CASSLSGTSGGGQETQYF
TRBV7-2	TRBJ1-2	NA	CASSPLTGYGGYTF
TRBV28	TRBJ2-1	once	CASSLTKTPPWFF
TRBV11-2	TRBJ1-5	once	CASAWTGNQPQHF
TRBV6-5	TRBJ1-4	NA	CASSQTSLFF
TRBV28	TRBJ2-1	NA	CASSLVISGFNEQFF
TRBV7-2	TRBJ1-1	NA	CASSLVLGREAFF
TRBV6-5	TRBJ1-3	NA	CASSYGRGLGNTIYF
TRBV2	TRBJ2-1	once	CASSGRAVGEQFF
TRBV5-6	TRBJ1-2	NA	CASSLDNRGRGYTF
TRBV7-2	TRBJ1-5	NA	CASSGGTGLNQPQHF
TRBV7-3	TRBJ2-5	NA	CASSSGQGTQETQYF
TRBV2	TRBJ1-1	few	CASSEGQGYTEAFF
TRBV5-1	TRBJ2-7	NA	CASRIHYEQYF
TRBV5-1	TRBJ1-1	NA	CASSLHSGDTEAFF
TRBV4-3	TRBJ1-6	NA	CASSPGQGRSPLHF